This T cell receptor beta chain was captured in a study of early stage breast cancer tumors. Study in general: Of around 15 invasive breast tumors, more than ten were hormone receptor-positive, HER2-negative.

From germline, CDR1 is MNHEY and CDR2 SVGAGI. CDR3 size: 14 residues. Between the trimmed V and J ends, which lost 0 bases and 7 bases, there was a span of 10 bases. Profiling relied on immunoSEQ multiplex PCR, and the TCRdb table lists in-frame clones only, not all of them. Here the sample spans about 51,000 clones, more than 70% being singletons. This clone was recorded only once. The chain employs TRBV6-5 and TRBJ1-5; D is unresolved. Sequencing was carried out using blood. The TCR originated in a person aged 40-50 years with breast cancer. Here the CDR3 DNA reads TGTGCCAGCAGTTACTCGCGAGGAGGACAGCCCCAGCATTTT. The encoded protein is CASSYSRGGQPQHF.